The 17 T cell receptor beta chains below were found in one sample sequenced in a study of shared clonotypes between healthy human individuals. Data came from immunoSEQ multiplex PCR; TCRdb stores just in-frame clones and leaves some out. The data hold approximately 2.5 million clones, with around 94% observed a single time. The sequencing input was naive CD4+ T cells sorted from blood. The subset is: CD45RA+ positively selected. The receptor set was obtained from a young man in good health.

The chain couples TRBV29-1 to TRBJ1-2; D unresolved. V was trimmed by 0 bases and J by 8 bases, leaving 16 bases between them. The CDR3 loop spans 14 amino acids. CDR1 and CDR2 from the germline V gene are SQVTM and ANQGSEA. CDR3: CSVEDEPGGGGYTF. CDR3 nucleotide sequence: TGCAGCGTTGAAGATGAGCCGGGTGGAGGGGGCTACACCTTC.

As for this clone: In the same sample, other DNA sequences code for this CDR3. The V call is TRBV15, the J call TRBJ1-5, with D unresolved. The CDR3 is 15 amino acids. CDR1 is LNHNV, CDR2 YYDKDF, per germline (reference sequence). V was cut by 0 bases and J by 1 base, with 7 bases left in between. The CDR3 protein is CATSRDPGSNQPQHF. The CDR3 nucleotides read TGTGCCACCAGCAGAGATCCTGGAAGCAATCAGCCCCAGCATTTT.

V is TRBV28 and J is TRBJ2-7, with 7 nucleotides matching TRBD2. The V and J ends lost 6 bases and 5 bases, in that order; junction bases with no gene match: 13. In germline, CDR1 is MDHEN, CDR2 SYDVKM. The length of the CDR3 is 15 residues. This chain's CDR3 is CASSFTSARGDEQYF. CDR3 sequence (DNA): TGTGCCAGCAGCTTCACTAGCGCGCGAGGTGACGAGCAGTACTTC.

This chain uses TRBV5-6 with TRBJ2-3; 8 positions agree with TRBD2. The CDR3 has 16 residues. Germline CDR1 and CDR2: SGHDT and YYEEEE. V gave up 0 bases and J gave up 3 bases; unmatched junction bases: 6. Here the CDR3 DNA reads TGTGCCAGCAGCTTGGAGACGGGAGGGCCAACAGATACGCAGTATTTT. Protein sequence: CASSLETGGPTDTQYF.

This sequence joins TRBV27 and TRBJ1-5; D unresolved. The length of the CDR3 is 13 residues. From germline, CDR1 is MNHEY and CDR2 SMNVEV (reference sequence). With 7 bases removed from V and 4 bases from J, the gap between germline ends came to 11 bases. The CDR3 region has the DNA TGTGCCAGCATGATCAACTTAAATCAGCCCCAGCATTTT. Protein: CASMINLNQPQHF.

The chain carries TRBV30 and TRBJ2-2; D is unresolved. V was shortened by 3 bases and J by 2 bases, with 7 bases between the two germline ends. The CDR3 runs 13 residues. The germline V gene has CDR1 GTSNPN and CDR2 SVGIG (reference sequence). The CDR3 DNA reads TGTGCCTGGAGGGCAGGAAACACCGGGGAGCTGTTTTTT. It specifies CAWRAGNTGELFF.

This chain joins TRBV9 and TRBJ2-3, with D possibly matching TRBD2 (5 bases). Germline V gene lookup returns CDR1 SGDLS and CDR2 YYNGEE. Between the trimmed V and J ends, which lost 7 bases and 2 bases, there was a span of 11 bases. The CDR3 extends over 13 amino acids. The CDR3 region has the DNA TGTGCCAGCGGACGGGGTTACACAGATACGCAGTATTTT. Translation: CASGRGYTDTQYF.

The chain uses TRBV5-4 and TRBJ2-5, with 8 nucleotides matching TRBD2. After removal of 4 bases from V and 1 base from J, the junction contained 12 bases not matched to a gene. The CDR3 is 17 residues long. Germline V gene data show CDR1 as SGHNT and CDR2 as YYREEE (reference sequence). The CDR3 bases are TGTGCCAGCAGCCGACTCGGAGCGGGGGCCCCCCAAGAGACCCAGTACTTC. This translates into CASSRLGAGAPQETQYF.

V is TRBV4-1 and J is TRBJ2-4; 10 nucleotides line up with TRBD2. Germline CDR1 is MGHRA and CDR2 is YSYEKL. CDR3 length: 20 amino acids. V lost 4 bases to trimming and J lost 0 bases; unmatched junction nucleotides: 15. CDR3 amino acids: CASSLQPSGGKGLAKNIQYF. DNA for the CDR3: TGCGCCAGCAGCCTTCAGCCTAGCGGGGGCAAGGGTTTAGCCAAAAACATTCAGTACTTC.

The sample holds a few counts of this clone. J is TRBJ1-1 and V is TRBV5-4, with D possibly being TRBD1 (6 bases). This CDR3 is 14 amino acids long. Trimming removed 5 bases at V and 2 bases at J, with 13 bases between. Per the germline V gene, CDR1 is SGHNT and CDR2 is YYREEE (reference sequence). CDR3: CASRNGTLNTEAFF. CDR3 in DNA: TGTGCCAGCAGGAACGGGACATTAAACACTGAAGCTTTCTTT.

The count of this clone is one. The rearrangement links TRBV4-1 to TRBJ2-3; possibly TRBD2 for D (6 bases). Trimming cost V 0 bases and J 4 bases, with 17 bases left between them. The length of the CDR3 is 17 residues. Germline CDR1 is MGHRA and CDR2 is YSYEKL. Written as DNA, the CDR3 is TGCGCCAGCAGCCAAGATCCGTGGGACTCAGAGCCAGATACGCAGTATTTT. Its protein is CASSQDPWDSEPDTQYF.

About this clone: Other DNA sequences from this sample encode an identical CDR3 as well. The CDR3 is CASRGGNTGELFF. CDR3 nucleotide sequence: TGTGCCAGCAGAGGCGGGAACACCGGGGAGCTGTTTTTT. The V and J genes are TRBV6-1 and TRBJ2-2; D uncertain. Germline V CDR1 and CDR2: MNHNS, SASEGT. With 6 bases removed from V and 1 base from J, the gap between germline ends came to 6 bases. This CDR3 is 13 amino acids long.

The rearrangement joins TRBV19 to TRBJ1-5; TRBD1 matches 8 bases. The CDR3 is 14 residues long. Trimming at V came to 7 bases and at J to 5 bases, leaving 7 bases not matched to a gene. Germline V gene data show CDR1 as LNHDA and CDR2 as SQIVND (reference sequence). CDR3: CASIVDREDQPQHF. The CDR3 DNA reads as TGTGCCAGTATCGTGGACAGGGAGGATCAGCCCCAGCATTTT.

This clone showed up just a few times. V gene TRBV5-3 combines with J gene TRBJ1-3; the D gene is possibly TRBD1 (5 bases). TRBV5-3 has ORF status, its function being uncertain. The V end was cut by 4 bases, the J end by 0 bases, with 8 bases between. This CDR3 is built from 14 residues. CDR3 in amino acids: CARSPQGSGNTIYF. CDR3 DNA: TGTGCCAGAAGCCCCCAGGGCTCTGGAAACACCATATATTTT.

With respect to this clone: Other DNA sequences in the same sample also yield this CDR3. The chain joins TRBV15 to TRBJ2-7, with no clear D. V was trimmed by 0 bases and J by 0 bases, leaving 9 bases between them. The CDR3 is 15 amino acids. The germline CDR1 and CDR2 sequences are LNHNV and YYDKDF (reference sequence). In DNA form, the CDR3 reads TGTGCCACCAGCAGAGATACGGCCTCCTCCTACGAGCAGTACTTC. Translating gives CATSRDTASSYEQYF.

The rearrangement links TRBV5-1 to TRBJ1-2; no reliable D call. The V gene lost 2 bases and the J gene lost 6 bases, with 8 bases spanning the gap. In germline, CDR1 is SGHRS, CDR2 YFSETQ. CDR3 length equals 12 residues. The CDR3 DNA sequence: TGCGCCAGCAGCTTTAGTAGCGATGGCTACACCTTC. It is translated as CASSFSSDGYTF.

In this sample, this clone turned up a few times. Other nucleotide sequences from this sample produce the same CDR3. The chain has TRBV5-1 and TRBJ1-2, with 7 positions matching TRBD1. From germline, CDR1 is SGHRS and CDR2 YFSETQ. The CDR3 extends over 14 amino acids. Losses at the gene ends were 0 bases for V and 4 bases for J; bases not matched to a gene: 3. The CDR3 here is CASSLGQGTYGYTF. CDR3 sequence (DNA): TGCGCCAGCAGCTTGGGACAGGGTACCTATGGCTACACCTTC.